The next 2 T cell receptor beta chains were all read from a single sample in a study of blood T cell repertoires in COVID-19. The data were produced by immunoSEQ multiplex PCR, yet TCRdb's version contains in-frame clones alone and is incomplete. Among 470,000 or so clones listed, around 85% were seen once. The source material was peripheral blood. These receptors were obtained from a human donor in a cohort sampled during active COVID-19.

CDR3 nucleotide sequence: TGTGCTAGTGGTTTGGAAGGGGGTCGGAATTCACCCCTCCACTTT. Protein sequence: CASGLEGGRNSPLHF. V and J are TRBV12-5 and TRBJ1-6; possible D gene TRBD1, 6 bases. In germline, CDR1 is LGHNT, CDR2 FRNRAP. The V end lost 1 base, the J end lost 7 bases, and 11 bases lay between the germline ends. This CDR3 spans 15 amino acids.

This chain uses TRBV7-2 with TRBJ2-7; 8 bases match TRBD2. The V and J ends lost 4 bases and 2 bases, in that order; junction bases with no gene match: 4. CDR3 length: 14 amino acids. CDR1 is SGHTA, CDR2 FQGNSA, per germline. The CDR3 loop is CASSSLAGTYEQYF. The CDR3 coding sequence is TGTGCCAGCAGCTCATTAGCGGGAACCTACGAGCAGTACTTC.